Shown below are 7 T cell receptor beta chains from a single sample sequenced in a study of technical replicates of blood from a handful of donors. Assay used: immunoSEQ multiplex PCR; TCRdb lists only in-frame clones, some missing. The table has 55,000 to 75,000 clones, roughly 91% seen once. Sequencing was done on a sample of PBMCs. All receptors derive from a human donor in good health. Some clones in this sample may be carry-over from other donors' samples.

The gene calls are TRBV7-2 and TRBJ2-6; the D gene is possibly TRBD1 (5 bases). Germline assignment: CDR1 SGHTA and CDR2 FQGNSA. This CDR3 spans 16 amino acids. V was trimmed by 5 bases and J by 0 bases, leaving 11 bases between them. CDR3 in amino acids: CASSPWGNSGANVLTF. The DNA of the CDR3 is TGTGCCAGCAGCCCCTGGGGCAACTCTGGGGCCAACGTCCTGACTTTC.

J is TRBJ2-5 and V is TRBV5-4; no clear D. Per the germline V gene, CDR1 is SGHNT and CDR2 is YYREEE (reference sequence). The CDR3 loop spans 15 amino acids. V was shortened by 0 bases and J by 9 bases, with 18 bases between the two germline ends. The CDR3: CASSLVATRDESQYF. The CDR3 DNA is TGTGCCAGCAGCTTGGTAGCAACCCGTGACGAGTCCCAGTACTTC.

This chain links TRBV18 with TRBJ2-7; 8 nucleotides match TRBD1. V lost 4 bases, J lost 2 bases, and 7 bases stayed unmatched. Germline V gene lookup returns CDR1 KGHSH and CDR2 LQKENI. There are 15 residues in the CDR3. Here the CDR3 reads CASSHKDRVAYEQYF. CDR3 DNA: TGTGCCAGCTCACACAAGGACAGGGTGGCCTACGAGCAGTACTTC.

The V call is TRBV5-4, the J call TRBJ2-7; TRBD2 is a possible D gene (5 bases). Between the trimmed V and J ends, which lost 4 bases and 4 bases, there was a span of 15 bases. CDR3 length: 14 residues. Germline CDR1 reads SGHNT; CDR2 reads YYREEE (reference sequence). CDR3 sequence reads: CASSPREGPYEQYF. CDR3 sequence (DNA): TGTGCCAGCAGCCCACGCGAGGGTCCATACGAGCAGTACTTC.

The chain's CDR3 is CASSSREGRYEQYF. DNA of the CDR3: TGTGCCAGCAGCTCCCGGGAGGGAAGATACGAGCAGTACTTC. The V gene is TRBV7-2, the J gene TRBJ2-7; TRBD2 agrees at 8 bases. V shed 4 bases, J shed 4 bases, and the junction held 6 bases outside the gene matches. Germline V gene data show CDR1 as SGHTA and CDR2 as FQGNSA. The CDR3 sequence is 14 residues long.

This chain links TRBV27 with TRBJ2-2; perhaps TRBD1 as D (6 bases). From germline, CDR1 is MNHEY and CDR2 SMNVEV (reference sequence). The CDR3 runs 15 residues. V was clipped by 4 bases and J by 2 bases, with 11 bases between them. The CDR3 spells CASSSNRDNTGELFF. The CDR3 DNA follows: TGTGCCAGCAGTTCCAACAGGGATAACACCGGGGAGCTGTTTTTT.

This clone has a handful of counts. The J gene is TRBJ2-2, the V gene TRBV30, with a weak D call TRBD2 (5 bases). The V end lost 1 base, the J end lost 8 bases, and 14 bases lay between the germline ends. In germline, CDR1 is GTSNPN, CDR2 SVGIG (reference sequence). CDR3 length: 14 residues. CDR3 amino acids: CAWSAGLLFGELFF. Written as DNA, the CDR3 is TGTGCCTGGAGTGCTGGACTCCTCTTTGGGGAGCTGTTTTTT.